This record concerns one TCR beta chain sequence. Its antigen remains unknown. The source of the sample is a study of blood T cells in healthy people across ages. About the research overall: Per every two T cells, about one barcoded beta molecule was captured by template switching.

The study recruited healthy Caucasian donors from Russia who were aged about 6 to 100. General study findings and limits: Lack of knowledge of donor CMV status possibly confounded expanded clonotype changes.

Germline CDR1 and CDR2: SEHNR and FQNEAQ (reference sequence). V was clipped by 0 bases and J by 1 base, with 16 bases between them. The CDR3 is made up of 17 amino acids. A sample-barcoded 5' primer and a J-beta primer mix were used in a second PCR of roughly 7 to 12 cycles. MiXCR, run by TCRdb on the 5' RACE reads, gives a single entry per CDR3 protein. The table lists under 2 million distinct CDR3 sequences, about 35% of them singletons. The clonotype comes from a woman in her 30s in good health. Sequencing used blood. The chain is built from TRBV7-9 and TRBJ2-7; D gene ambiguous. The CDR3 DNA is TGTGCCAGCAGCTTAGCGATATCGTCTAAAGGTTCCTACGAGCAGTACTTC. Its protein is CASSLAISSKGSYEQYF.